The rows below give T cell receptor beta chains drawn from one sample of a study of OX40 agonist ivuxolimab in advanced cancers. Assay: immunoSEQ multiplex PCR; the TCRdb copy retains only in-frame clones and omits some. The data show 75,000 to 100,000 clones, approximately 91% seen once. The sample consisted of CD4+ or CD8+ T cells sorted from blood, taken in a trial of the OX40 agonist ivuxolimab. Receptor source: an adult with an advanced solid tumor such as melanoma, head and neck, liver or kidney cancer. Each CDR3 is given with its conserved first and last residue. The D gene is left open where the match is weak.

len | d_gene | v_gene | CDR3aa
13 | TRBD2 | TRBV27 | CASRLAGEGEQFF
14 | TRBD1 | TRBV27 | CASKLGQGYEKLFF
13 | - | TRBV5-1 | CASSLSGTDTQYF
15 | - | TRBV9 | CASSAEPGAGQPQHF
12 | - | TRBV7-2 | CASSPGYHEQYF
14 | - | TRBV6-1 | CASSEPGEWIEQFF
13 | TRBD1 | TRBV18 | CASSGTGGYEQYF
15 | - | TRBV19 | CASSISQYSNQPQHF
16 | - | TRBV7-8 | CASSVWGGASYNEQFF
16 | - | TRBV28 | CASSLSSGPPIHEQFF
14 | - | TRBV11-3 | CASSPGMFYNEQFF
15 | - | TRBV6-5 | CASSYTGSYNSPLHF
15 | TRBD2 | TRBV27 | CASSQTSGTYNEQFF
15 | TRBD2 | TRBV7-2 | CASSLIVAGGYEQYF
17 | - | TRBV15 | CATSRDYLGGSYNEQFF
12 | - | TRBV7-2 | CASSPSGYEQYF
13 | - | TRBV6-5 | CASSRMGVEGYTF
16 | TRBD1 | TRBV19 | CASSSPRTGGTDTQYF
14 | - | TRBV28 | CASSLRGAAYEQYF
14 | - | TRBV6-5 | CASSYGDFTGELFF
17 | TRBD1 | TRBV9 | CASSPRPTGTGANVLTF
13 | - | TRBV18 | CASSTDSSYEQYF
11 | - | TRBV20-1 | CSAGGIQPQHF
13 | - | TRBV6-1 | CASSEGGAYGYTF
15 | TRBD1 | TRBV7-2 | CASSQQTGVNQPQHF
17 | TRBD2 | TRBV5-1 | CASSRGFGTSGEETQYF
13 | - | TRBV30 | CAWSVGATYEQYF
16 | - | TRBV19 | CASSTDNYRANYGYTF
13 | TRBD1 | TRBV7-2 | CASSSTGGYGYTF
15 | TRBD2 | TRBV7-9 | CASSKLAGVPGELFF
15 | TRBD2 | TRBV5-1 | CASSPTSGVPDTQYF
15 | - | TRBV10-3 | CAISDGVGAKNIQYF
14 | - | TRBV5-1 | CASSSGSTYNEQFF
15 | TRBD2 | TRBV12-5 | CASGLGLAENNEQFF
15 | - | TRBV9 | CASSPRGSIPYEQYF
14 | - | TRBV7-9 | CASSLDTGRNGQYF
14 | - | TRBV7-2 | CASRPLRQSYEQYF
12 | - | TRBV28 | CASSSNIYEQYF
13 | - | TRBV19 | CASSQGSGNTIYF
14 | TRBD1 | TRBV7-9 | CASNRQGGIDTQYF
13 | - | TRBV11-2 | CASRTFSGNTIYF
15 | - | TRBV7-2 | CASSLGWDSNQPQHF
16 | TRBD2 | TRBV5-1 | CASSSKGLRNTGELFF
15 | TRBD1 | TRBV6-1 | CASSGAGTGTYEQYF
13 | - | TRBV10-1 | CASSAQFSPETFF
14 | - | TRBV19 | CASSPLSPSETQYF
13 | TRBD1 | TRBV29-1 | CSARQGGNTEAFF
14 | - | TRBV27 | CASKSLSGDDTQYF
14 | TRBD2 | TRBV6-6 | CASSPSGSRGEQYF
15 | TRBD1 | TRBV9 | CASSVWGQGDSPLHF
14 | - | TRBV7-8 | CASRRTENNEKLFF
16 | TRBD2 | TRBV11-3 | CASSPTSGLYQETQYF
16 | TRBD2 | TRBV18 | CASSPPSSGKNNEQFF
14 | TRBD1 | TRBV6-5 | CASSTQGGETEAFF
12 | - | TRBV7-2 | CASSLDNRKQYF
17 | - | TRBV28 | CASSAPGAPGIYNEQFF
17 | - | TRBV25-1 | CASSESNWRDSTDTQYF
13 | TRBD1 | TRBV2 | CANPQGAGGELFF
15 | - | TRBV19 | CASRNQGATNEKLFF